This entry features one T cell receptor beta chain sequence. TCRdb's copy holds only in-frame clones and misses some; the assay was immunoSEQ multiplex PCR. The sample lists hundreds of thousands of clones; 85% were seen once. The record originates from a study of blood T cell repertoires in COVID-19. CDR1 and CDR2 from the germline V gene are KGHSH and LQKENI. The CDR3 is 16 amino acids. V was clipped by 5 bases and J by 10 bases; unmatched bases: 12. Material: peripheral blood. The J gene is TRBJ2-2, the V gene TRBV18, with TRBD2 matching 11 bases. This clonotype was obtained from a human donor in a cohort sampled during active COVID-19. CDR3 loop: CASSSGTSGPTLELFF. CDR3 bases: TGTGCCAGCTCATCCGGGACTAGCGGACCAACCTTGGAGCTGTTTTTT. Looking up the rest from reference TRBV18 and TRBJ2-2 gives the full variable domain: NAGVMQNPRHLVRRRGQEARLRCSPMKGHSHVYWYRQLPEEGLKFMVYLQKENIIDESGMPKERFSAEFPKEGPSILRIQQVVRGDSAAYFCASSSGTSGPTLELFFGEGSRLTVL.